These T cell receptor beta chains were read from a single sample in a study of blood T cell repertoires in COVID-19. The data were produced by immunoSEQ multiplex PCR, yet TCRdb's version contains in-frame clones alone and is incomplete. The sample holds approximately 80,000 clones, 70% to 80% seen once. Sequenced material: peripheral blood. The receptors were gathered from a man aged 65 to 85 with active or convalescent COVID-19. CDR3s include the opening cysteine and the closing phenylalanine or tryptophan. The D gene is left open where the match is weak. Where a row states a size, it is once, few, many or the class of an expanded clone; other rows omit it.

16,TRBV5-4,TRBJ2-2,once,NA,TGTGCCAGCAGCCCGAACCGGATCCAAGGGGCCGGGGAGCTGTTTTTT,CASSPNRIQGAGELFF
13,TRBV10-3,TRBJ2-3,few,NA,TGTGCCATCAGAGAAGCTAGCTCAGATACGCAGTATTTT,CAIREASSDTQYF
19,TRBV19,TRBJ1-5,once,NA,TGTGCCAGTAGGGAAGAGGTGGACAGCCTTTTTTATAGCAATCAGCCCCAGCATTTT,CASREEVDSLFYSNQPQHF
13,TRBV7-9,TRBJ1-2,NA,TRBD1,TGTGCCACAGGACAGGCCGCTAACTATGGCTACACCTTC,CATGQAANYGYTF
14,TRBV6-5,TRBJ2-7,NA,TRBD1,TGTGCCAGCAGGCCCGGGACAGGCCTCTACGAGCAGTACTTC,CASRPGTGLYEQYF
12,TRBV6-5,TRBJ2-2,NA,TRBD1,TGTGCCAGCAGCGACAGGGCCGGGGAGCTGTTTTTT,CASSDRAGELFF
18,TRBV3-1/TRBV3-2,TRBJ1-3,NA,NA,TGTGCCAGCAGCCCTAGAGGGAGGGCTTTCCGCTCTGGAAACACCATATATTTT,CASSPRGRAFRSGNTIYF
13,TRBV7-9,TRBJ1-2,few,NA,TGTGCCAGCAGCTTGGAGTCAACTTATGGCTACACCTTC,CASSLESTYGYTF
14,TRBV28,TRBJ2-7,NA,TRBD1,TGTGCCAGCAGCATCACGCAGGGGGCGGGGGAGCAGTACTTC,CASSITQGAGEQYF
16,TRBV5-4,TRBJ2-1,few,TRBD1,TGTGCCAGCAGCCCAAGGTTTGGGACAGGGATGAATGAGCAGTTCTTC,CASSPRFGTGMNEQFF
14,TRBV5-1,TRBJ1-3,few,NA,TGCGCCAGCAGCCCTGGGGCAGGGGCGGACACCATATATTTT,CASSPGAGADTIYF
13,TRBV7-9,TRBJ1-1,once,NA,TGTGCCAGCAGCCGTACGGTGAACACTGAAGCTTTCTTT,CASSRTVNTEAFF
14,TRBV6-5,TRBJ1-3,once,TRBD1,TGTGCCAGCAGAACAGGGGACAAAAGAAACACCATATATTTT,CASRTGDKRNTIYF
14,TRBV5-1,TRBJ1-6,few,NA,TGCGCCAGCAGCTGGGCTGCCTATAATTCACCCCTCCACTTT,CASSWAAYNSPLHF